The sequence of this TCR beta chain was determined in a study of T cell responses to AZD1222 COVID-19 vaccine. Findings and caveats of the study: Baseline antibody screening turned up just six seropositive AZD1222 recipients. In all cases, repertoires were sampled only after the peak T cell response. Within unmutated variant regions lay the reported targets of nearly half of spike-specific TCRs. Possibly, clonal diversity was underestimated; donors were largely white British and included more females.

Germline-derived CDR1 and CDR2 are SGHVS and FNYEAQ. The CDR3 is 16 residues long. V dropped 1 base and J dropped 2 bases, with 13 bases sitting between them. TCRdb keeps only in-frame clones here, not all; method: immunoSEQ multiplex PCR. Of about 120,000 clones listed, 80% to 90% were seen once; the top ten hold approximately 8.5%. Concerning this clone itself: Its antigen is unknown.

The material was peripheral blood, obtained on day 0 of AZD1222 vaccination. The chain links TRBV7-6 to TRBJ2-3; D remains ambiguous. This clonotype was sampled from an adult in good health. The DNA for the CDR3 is TGTGCCAGCAGCTTAGGGGCTCGCCCAGACACAGATACGCAGTATTTT. The encoded protein is CASSLGARPDTDTQYF.